The clone carrying this TCR beta chain was seen only a few times. Its target is not known. It was RNA transcripts that yielded the amplified TCR beta CDR3 regions. The HTBI primer set was used in a first-round RT-PCR of the TCR CDR3. TCRdb used MiXCR to reprocess the multiplex PCR reads, holding one entry per CDR3 protein. This sample has 550,000 to 600,000 distinct CDR3 sequences, with over 15% found just once. The data derive from a study of T cells in Graves' hyperthyroidism and ophthalmopathy. Notes on the study in general: In the analysis, a 13 V-J model separated ophthalmopathy from stable hyperthyroidism. Among thyroid clonotypes expanded above 0.001, most also appeared in blood.

Germline assignment: CDR1 SQVTM and CDR2 ANQGSEA. The CDR3 runs 13 residues. Trimming left V 3 bases short and J 2 bases short, with 7 bases between. The TCR sequence derives from a woman aged 18-35 years with Graves' hyperthyroidism. The chain joins TRBV29-1 to TRBJ2-2; D remains ambiguous. The sample consisted of blood. CDR3 loop: CSVEIGNTGELFF. In DNA form, the CDR3 reads TGCAGCGTTGAGATCGGAAACACCGGGGAGCTGTTTTTT.